What follows are 2 T cell receptor beta chains derived from one specimen sequenced in a study of cytomegalovirus exposure and HLA in healthy donors. Only in-frame clones appear in the TCRdb table, and some are missing; sequencing was by immunoSEQ multiplex PCR. The data hold 150,000 to 200,000 clones, with just under 90% observed a single time. What was sequenced was PBMCs. These TCRs come from a woman aged 25 to 39 in good health and CMV-seronegative.

The V gene is TRBV4-3, the J gene TRBJ2-7; D is uncertain. This CDR3 spans 14 amino acids. CDR1 LGHNA and CDR2 YSLEER come from the germline V gene. Trimming pared 0 bases from V and 0 bases from J, leaving 6 bases between. Here the CDR3 reads CASSQEPGSYEQYF. Written as DNA, the CDR3 is TGCGCCAGCAGCCAAGAGCCGGGCTCCTACGAGCAGTACTTC.

This sequence joins TRBV27 and TRBJ1-1; 9 bases are shared with TRBD1. Trimming at V came to 4 bases and at J to 1 base, leaving 4 bases not matched to a gene. Germline CDR1 is MNHEY and CDR2 is SMNVEV (reference sequence). This CDR3 region has 15 residues. The CDR3 spells CASSSPGQGNTEAFF. In nucleotides, the CDR3 is TGTGCCAGCAGTTCACCGGGACAGGGGAACACTGAAGCTTTCTTT.